This T cell receptor beta chain was recovered during a study of T cell changes during pregnancy in multiple sclerosis. Assay: immunoSEQ multiplex PCR; the TCRdb copy retains only in-frame clones and omits some. In the table there are 68,000 or so clones, roughly 94% of which are singletons. V was pared by 3 bases and J by 2 bases, with 13 bases of the junction left unmatched. This CDR3 has 17 amino acids. Per germline, CDR1 GTSNPN and CDR2 SVGIG (reference sequence). The sequence derives from a female donor in good health, enrolled as a control in a pregnancy study. Sequences were derived from peripheral blood, sampled in the second trimester of pregnancy. The chain carries TRBV30 and TRBJ2-1; 7 nucleotides match TRBD2. Here the CDR3 reads CAWSPWHGGGPYNEQFF. As DNA, the CDR3 is TGTGCCTGGAGCCCCTGGCACGGCGGGGGACCCTACAATGAGCAGTTCTTC.